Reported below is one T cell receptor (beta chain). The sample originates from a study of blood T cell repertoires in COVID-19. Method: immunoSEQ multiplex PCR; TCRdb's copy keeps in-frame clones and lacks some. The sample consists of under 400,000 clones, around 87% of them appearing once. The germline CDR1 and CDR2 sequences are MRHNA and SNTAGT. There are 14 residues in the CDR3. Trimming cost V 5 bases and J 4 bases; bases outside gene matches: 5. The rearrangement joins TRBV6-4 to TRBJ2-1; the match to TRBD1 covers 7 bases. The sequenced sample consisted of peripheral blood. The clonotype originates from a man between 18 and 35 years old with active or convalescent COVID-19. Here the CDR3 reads CASSRQGWYNEQFF. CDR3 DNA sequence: TGTGCCAGCAGTAGACAGGGCTGGTACAATGAGCAGTTCTTC.